The subject of this entry is one T cell receptor (beta chain). Its antigen remains unidentified. Germline V CDR1 and CDR2: DFQATT, SNEGSKA (reference sequence). This CDR3 comprises 14 residues. Trimming stripped 4 bases from V and 4 bases from J, with 16 bases between. This specimen comes from a study of blood T cells in healthy people across ages. Primed by a sample-barcoded 5' primer and a J-beta primer mix, a second PCR proceeded for about 7 to 11 cycles. Each TCR beta cDNA got a 12-nucleotide random molecular identifier. MiXCR was run by TCRdb on the 5' RACE reads, yielding one entry per CDR3 protein. The sample consists of 700,000 to 850,000 distinct CDR3 sequences, about 36% of them appearing once. Overall study findings and caveats: Both higher diversity and more naive CD4+ cells marked long-lived donors when set against aged donors. With unsorted PBMCs, a conclusive comparison of naive versus antigen-experienced cells was not possible.

Sequenced: blood. The chain is built from TRBV20-1 and TRBJ1-1; D unresolved. This TCR was recovered from a man between 18 and 29 years old in good health. Written as DNA, the CDR3 is TGCAGTGCTACCGAGGCTCCTCTGGGCACTGAAGCTTTCTTT. As protein: CSATEAPLGTEAFF.